Listed below are T cell receptor beta chains from one sample, sequenced in a study of T cells after posttransplantation cyclophosphamide. Sequencing used immunoSEQ multiplex PCR; TCRdb keeps in-frame clones, though not all of them. The sample includes 600 to 850 clones, 84% of them seen just once. Sample: gut tissue. All receptors derive from a man between 45 and 60 years old. The CDR3 runs from the conserved cysteine through the conserved F or W. A D gene is named only where the DNA matches it firmly. Expanded clones get a size class; other rows say once, few or many, or leave the size out.

>NA|TRBD2|TRBV7-8|TRBJ2-7
CASSRGDSGGFEQYF
TGTGCCAGCAGTCGGGGGGATAGCGGGGGGTTCGAGCAGTACTTC
>NA|TRBD2|TRBV11-2|TRBJ2-1
CASSSLAGVGNEQFF
TGTGCCAGCAGCTCCCTAGCGGGAGTTGGGAACGAGCAGTTCTTC
>NA|NA|TRBV30|TRBJ1-2
CAWSARGGVDYGYTF
TGTGCCTGGAGTGCCCGGGGGGGGGTCGACTATGGCTACACCTTC
>NA|NA|TRBV9|TRBJ2-3
CASSVSLAIDTQYF
TGTGCCAGCAGCGTCTCACTAGCAATAGATACGCAGTATTTT
>NA|TRBD1|TRBV20-1|TRBJ2-1
CSASVGQFPLF
TGCAGTGCAAGTGTGGGACAGTTCCCGCTCTTC
>NA|TRBD2|TRBV6-4|TRBJ2-5
CASSPTSGTSWETQYF
TGTGCCAGCAGTCCAACTAGCGGAACCTCCTGGGAGACCCAGTACTTC
>NA|TRBD1|TRBV6-4|TRBJ2-1
CASSLDRSSYNEQFF
TGTGCCAGCAGCCTGGACAGGAGCAGTTACAATGAGCAGTTCTTC
>NA|NA|TRBV30|TRBJ2-1
CAREEDVKNEQFF
TGTGCCCGGGAAGAGGACGTCAAGAATGAGCAGTTCTTC
>NA|TRBD1|TRBV6-6|TRBJ2-1
CASTRSGTGGNEQFF
TGTGCCAGCACAAGATCCGGGACAGGGGGCAATGAGCAGTTCTTC
>NA|NA|TRBV21-1|TRBJ2-7
CASSKYESTGTSGRSSYEQYF
TGTGCCAGCAGCAAATATGAATCGACTGGGACTAGCGGGAGGTCTTCCTACGAGCAGTACTTC
>NA|NA|TRBV7-2|TRBJ2-4
CASSFPPQNIQYF
TGTGCCAGCAGCTTCCCCCCTCAAAACATTCAGTACTTC
>NA|NA|TRBV27|TRBJ1-2
CASRSGDPYTNYGYTF
TGTGCCAGCCGCTCAGGGGATCCCTACACTAACTATGGCTACACCTTC
>NA|NA|TRBV9|TRBJ2-3
CASSVAGGDTQYF
TGTGCCAGCAGCGTAGCTGGCGGAGATACGCAGTATTTT
>NA|NA|TRBV7-2|TRBJ2-7
CASSLTGAYEQYF
TGTGCCAGCAGCTTGACAGGAGCCTACGAGCAGTACTTC
>NA|NA|TRBV18|TRBJ1-2
CASSPGADFYGYTF
TGTGCCAGCTCACCAGGGGCGGATTTCTATGGCTACACCTTC
>NA|TRBD2|TRBV7-9|TRBJ2-1
CWSGLAGADEQFF
TGTTGGTCCGGACTAGCGGGAGCCGATGAGCAGTTCTTC
>NA|TRBD1|TRBV19|TRBJ2-5
CASSGQGWGETQYF
TGTGCCAGTAGCGGACAGGGGTGGGGGGAGACCCAGTACTTC
>NA|TRBD1|TRBV5-1|TRBJ2-1
CASRRQGISYNEQFF
TGCGCCAGCAGGCGACAGGGGATCTCCTACAATGAGCAGTTCTTC
>few|NA|TRBV27|TRBJ1-5
CASSWTVHSNQPQHF
TGTGCCAGCAGTTGGACAGTCCATAGCAATCAGCCCCAGCATTTT
>NA|TRBD2|TRBV9|TRBJ2-5
CASSGLGLAVETQYF
TGTGCCAGCAGCGGTCTGGGACTAGCAGTAGAGACCCAGTACTTC
>once|NA|TRBV7-9|TRBJ1-1
CASTPARVGDTEAFF
TGTGCCAGCACCCCTGCCAGGGTCGGCGACACTGAAGCTTTCTTT
>NA|TRBD1|TRBV9|TRBJ1-2
CASSGDREGYTF
TGTGCCAGCAGCGGAGACAGGGAAGGCTACACCTTC
>once|NA|TRBV5-1|TRBJ2-6
CASSFDSSGANVLTF
TGCGCCAGCAGCTTTGACAGCTCTGGGGCCAACGTCCTGACTTTC
>NA|NA|TRBV6-5|TRBJ2-3
CASPRGGLTDTQYF
TGTGCCAGCCCTAGGGGGGGGCTCACAGATACGCAGTATTTT
>NA|TRBD1|TRBV13|TRBJ2-1
CASSPGTGDYEQFF
TGTGCCAGCAGCCCAGGGACAGGAGACTATGAGCAGTTCTTC
>NA|TRBD2|TRBV2|TRBJ2-7
CASSEAGGRYEQYF
TGTGCCAGCAGTGAGGCGGGAGGGCGGTACGAGCAGTACTTC